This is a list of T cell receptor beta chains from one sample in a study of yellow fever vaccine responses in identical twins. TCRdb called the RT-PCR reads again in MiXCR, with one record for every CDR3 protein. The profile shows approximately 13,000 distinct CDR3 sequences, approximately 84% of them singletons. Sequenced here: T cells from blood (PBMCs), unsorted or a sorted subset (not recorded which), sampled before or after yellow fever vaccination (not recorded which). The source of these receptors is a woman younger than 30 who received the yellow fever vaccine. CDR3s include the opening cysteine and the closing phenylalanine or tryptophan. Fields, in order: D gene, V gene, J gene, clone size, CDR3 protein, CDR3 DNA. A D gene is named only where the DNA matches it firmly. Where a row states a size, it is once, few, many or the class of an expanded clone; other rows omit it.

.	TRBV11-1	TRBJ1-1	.	CASSLAQGYGTEAFF	TGTGCCAGCAGCTTAGCACAGGGTTATGGCACTGAAGCTTTCTTT
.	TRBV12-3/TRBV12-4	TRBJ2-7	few	CASSLGNYEQYF	TGTGCCAGCAGTTTGGGGAACTACGAGCAGTACTTC
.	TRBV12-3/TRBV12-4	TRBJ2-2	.	CASSANTGELFF	TGTGCCAGCAGTGCAAACACCGGGGAGCTGTTTTTT
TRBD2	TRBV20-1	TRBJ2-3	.	CSAKTSWSSTDTQYF	TGCAGTGCTAAGACTAGCTGGTCTAGCACAGATACGCAGTATTTT
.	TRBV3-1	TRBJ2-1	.	CASSLTGATPNEQFF	TGTGCCAGCAGCCTCACGGGGGCAACCCCCAATGAGCAGTTCTTC
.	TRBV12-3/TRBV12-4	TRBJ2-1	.	CASSLSGSSYNEQFF	TGTGCCAGCAGTTTATCAGGGAGTTCCTACAATGAGCAGTTCTTC
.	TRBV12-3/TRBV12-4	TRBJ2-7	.	CASSHRDEDEQYF	TGTGCCAGCAGTCATAGGGACGAGGACGAGCAGTACTTC
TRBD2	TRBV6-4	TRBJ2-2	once	CASSATSLGTGELFF	TGTGCCAGCAGCGCGACTAGCTTGGGCACCGGGGAGCTGTTTTTT
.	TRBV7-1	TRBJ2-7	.	CASSSGQISYEQYF	TGTGCCAGCAGCTCGGGACAAATCTCCTACGAGCAGTACTTC
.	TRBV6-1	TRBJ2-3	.	CASSEQTGSTDTQYF	TGTGCCAGCAGTGAACAAACGGGTAGCACAGATACGCAGTATTTT
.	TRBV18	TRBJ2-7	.	CASSSPDSPYEQYF	TGTGCCAGCTCATCACCGGACAGTCCGTACGAGCAGTACTTC
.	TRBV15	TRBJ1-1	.	CATSRDRGYTEAFF	TGTGCCACCAGCAGAGACAGGGGTTACACTGAAGCTTTCTTT
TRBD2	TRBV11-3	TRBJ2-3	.	CASSLEGTSFVTQYF	TGTGCCAGCAGCTTAGAGGGGACTAGCTTTGTTACGCAGTATTTT
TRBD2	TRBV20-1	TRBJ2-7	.	CSAVAGGHYEQYF	TGCAGTGCCGTAGCGGGAGGACACTACGAGCAGTACTTC
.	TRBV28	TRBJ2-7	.	CASSLSLYEQYF	TGTGCCAGCAGTTTGAGTTTGTACGAGCAGTACTTC
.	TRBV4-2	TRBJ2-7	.	CASSQGLAYEQYF	TGTGCCAGCAGCCAAGGGCTAGCCTACGAGCAGTACTTC
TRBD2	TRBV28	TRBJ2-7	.	CASSIASGSGYEQYF	TGTGCCAGCAGTATCGCTAGCGGGAGTGGATACGAGCAGTACTTC
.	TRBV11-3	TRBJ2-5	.	CASRKPGRTNQETQYF	TGTGCCAGCAGAAAGCCGGGACGGACTAACCAAGAGACCCAGTACTTC
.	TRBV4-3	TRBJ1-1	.	CASSQDPGRSIEAFF	TGCGCCAGCAGCCAAGATCCTGGCAGGAGCATTGAAGCTTTCTTT
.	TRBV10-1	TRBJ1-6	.	CASSERQGNSPLHF	TGCGCCAGCAGTGAAAGGCAGGGGAATTCACCCCTCCACTTT
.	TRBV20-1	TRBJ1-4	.	CSASASGQGNEKLFF	TGCAGTGCTAGTGCTTCGGGGCAGGGTAATGAAAAACTGTTTTTT
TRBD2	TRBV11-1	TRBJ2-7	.	CASSLVGTSGSLRHEQYF	TGTGCCAGCAGCTTAGTGGGGACTAGCGGGAGTCTGAGGCACGAGCAGTACTTC
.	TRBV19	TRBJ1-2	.	CASTRLGGSVANLNYGYTF	TGTGCCAGTACCCGATTAGGGGGATCGGTCGCCAACCTGAACTATGGCTACACCTTC
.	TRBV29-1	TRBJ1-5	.	CSVVEIGSNQPQHF	TGCAGCGTTGTTGAAATCGGATCAAATCAGCCCCAGCATTTT
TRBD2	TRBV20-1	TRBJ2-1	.	CSATSGPTYNEQFF	TGCAGTGCTACTAGCGGGCCAACCTACAATGAGCAGTTCTTC
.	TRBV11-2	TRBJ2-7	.	CASSSPTWGVYPYEQYF	TGTGCCAGCAGTTCCCCCACCTGGGGAGTCTATCCCTACGAGCAGTACTTC
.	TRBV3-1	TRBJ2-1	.	CASSQEVTYNEQFF	TGTGCCAGCAGCCAAGAGGTAACCTACAATGAGCAGTTCTTC
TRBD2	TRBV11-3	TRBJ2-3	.	CASSLGVAGDADTQYF	TGTGCCAGCAGCTTAGGAGTAGCGGGAGACGCAGATACGCAGTATTTT
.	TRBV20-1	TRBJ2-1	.	CSAIISGEQFF	TGCAGTGCTATTATTAGCGGTGAGCAGTTCTTC
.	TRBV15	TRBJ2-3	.	CATSRKSKGSTDTQYF	TGTGCCACCAGCAGAAAGTCAAAAGGGAGCACAGATACGCAGTATTTT
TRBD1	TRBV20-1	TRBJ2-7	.	CSAGGTATYEQYF	TGCAGTGCTGGTGGGACAGCTACCTACGAGCAGTACTTC
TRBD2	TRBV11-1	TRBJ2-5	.	CASSSLAGEETQYF	TGTGCCAGCAGCTCTCTAGCGGGAGAAGAGACCCAGTACTTC
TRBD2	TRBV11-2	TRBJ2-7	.	CASSLGFLFGSGRGYEQYF	TGTGCCAGCAGCTTAGGGTTCTTGTTTGGTAGCGGGAGGGGATACGAGCAGTACTTC
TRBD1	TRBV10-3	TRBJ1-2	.	CAISEGGQGLYGYTF	TGTGCCATCAGTGAGGGGGGACAGGGCCTCTATGGCTACACCTTC
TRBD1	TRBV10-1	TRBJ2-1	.	CASSESGPPVGQGANEQFF	TGCGCCAGCAGTGAGTCGGGACCCCCCGTAGGACAGGGGGCGAATGAGCAGTTCTTC
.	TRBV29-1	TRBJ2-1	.	CSVLDFGYNEQFF	TGCAGCGTGTTGGACTTTGGATACAATGAGCAGTTCTTC
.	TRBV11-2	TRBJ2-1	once	CASSASSYNEQFF	TGTGCCAGCAGTGCGAGCTCCTACAATGAGCAGTTCTTC
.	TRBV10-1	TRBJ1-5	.	CASSEMGQPQHF	TGCGCCAGCAGTGAAATGGGTCAGCCCCAGCATTTT
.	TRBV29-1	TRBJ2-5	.	CSVEGAPWTRETQYF	TGCAGCGTTGAGGGGGCCCCATGGACGCGAGAGACCCAGTACTTC
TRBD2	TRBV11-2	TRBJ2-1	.	CASSLFSGISYNEQFF	TGTGCCAGCAGCTTATTTAGCGGGATCTCCTACAATGAGCAGTTCTTC
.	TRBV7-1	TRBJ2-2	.	CASSSRWQMGNTGELFF	TGTGCCAGCAGCTCACGATGGCAGATGGGTAACACCGGGGAGCTGTTTTTT
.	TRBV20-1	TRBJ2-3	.	CSAASGRDTQYF	TGCAGTGCTGCATCCGGGCGAGATACGCAGTATTTT
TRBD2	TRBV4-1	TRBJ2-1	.	CASSQVRLAVYNEQFF	TGCGCCAGCAGCCAAGTAAGGCTAGCGGTTTACAATGAGCAGTTCTTC
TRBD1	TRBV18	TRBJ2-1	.	CASSPSDRVAYNEQFF	TGTGCCAGCTCACCATCGGACAGGGTTGCCTACAATGAGCAGTTCTTC
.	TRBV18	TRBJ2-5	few	CASSPGETQYF	TGTGCCAGCTCACCGGGCGAGACCCAGTACTTC
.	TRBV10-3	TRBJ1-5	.	CAIRGYFRGNQPQHF	TGTGCCATCAGGGGATATTTCAGGGGCAATCAGCCCCAGCATTTT
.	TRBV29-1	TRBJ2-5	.	CSAGDGQETQYF	TGCAGCGCAGGGGACGGTCAAGAGACCCAGTACTTC
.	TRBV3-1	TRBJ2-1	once	CAVRDFNEQFF	TGTGCCGTTCGGGACTTCAATGAGCAGTTCTTC
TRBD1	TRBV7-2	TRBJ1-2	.	CASSEDRLSGYTF	TGTGCCAGCAGCGAGGACAGGCTTAGTGGCTACACCTTC
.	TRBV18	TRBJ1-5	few	CASSLDDLGQPQHF	TGTGCCAGCTCCCTGGACGACCTCGGGCAGCCCCAGCATTTT